These 18 T cell receptor beta chains were all obtained from the same sample, sequenced in a study of prognosis after radiotherapy for stage I lung cancer. It was by two-round multiplex PCR that TCR beta CDR3 was amplified from genomic DNA. Specific primers for each TRBV and TRBJ gene were what first-round PCR used. One entry per CDR3 protein results from TCRdb running MiXCR on the multiplex PCR reads. The table lists roughly 26,000 distinct CDR3 sequences, about 32% of them singletons. Sequencing was performed on PBMCs, taken before or after stereotactic body radiation therapy (not recorded which). These receptors were obtained from a donor aged 50 or older with non-small cell lung cancer.

The table lists this clonotype with many counts. The chain links TRBV3-1 to TRBJ2-2; D may correspond to TRBD1 or TRBD2 (5 bases each). The CDR3 spans 17 residues. The V end was cut by 0 bases, the J end by 1 base, with 12 bases between. CDR1 is LGHDT and CDR2 is YNNKEL in the germline V gene (reference sequence). This CDR3 reads CASSQEGPGRNTGELFF. CDR3 coding DNA: TGTGCCAGCAGCCAAGAGGGACCGGGACGGAACACCGGGGAGCTGTTTTTT. The entire variable domain, with the rest obtained from reference TRBV3-1 and TRBJ2-2, is as follows: DTAVSQTPKYLVTQMGNDKSIKCEQNLGHDTMYWYKQDSKKFLKIMFSYNNKELIINETVPNRFSPKSPDKAHLNLHINSLELGDSAVYFCASSQEGPGRNTGELFFGEGSRLTVL.

This clonotype has a single count. A read error may account for a junction end that differs from germline. The chain links TRBV19 to TRBJ2-7, with 8 bases that match TRBD1. The CDR3 is 15 residues long. CDR1 LNHDA and CDR2 SQIVND come from the germline V gene (reference sequence). CDR3 nucleotide sequence: TGTGCCATTAGTATCCTGACAGGGGCCGAGCACGAGCATTACTTC. Amino acids: CAISILTGAEHEHYF.

About this clonotype: A read error is the likely source, as a far larger clone sits one nucleotide away. The CDR3 sequence is CARSSGGSSEAFF. In DNA form, the CDR3 reads TGTGCCAGAAGTTCAGGGGGCTCTTCCGAAGCTTTCTTT. The genes are TRBV6-2 or TRBV6-3 and TRBJ1-1, with TRBD1 identical over 8 bases. Germline V gene lookup returns CDR1 MNHEY and CDR2 SVGEGT. CDR3 size: 13 residues.

The table lists this clonotype with many counts. The CDR3 bases are TGTGCCAGCAGTTTAGCCTTATCTCCTCCCGGATACGAGCAGTACTTC. This encodes CASSLALSPPGYEQYF. The chain combines TRBV27 with TRBJ2-7; D ambiguous. Germline CDR1 MNHEY, CDR2 SMNVEV (reference sequence). Deletions cut 2 bases from V and 4 bases from J, with 18 bases between. The CDR3 has 16 residues.

This clonotype showed up many times. The chain combines TRBV12-3 or TRBV12-4 with TRBJ1-2, with D possibly matching TRBD1 (6 bases). The CDR3 spans 13 residues. Deletions cut 5 bases from V and 0 bases from J, with 7 bases between. The chain's CDR3 is CASSRTANYGYTF. The CDR3 bases are TGTGCCAGCAGTAGGACAGCTAACTATGGCTACACCTTC.

This clonotype appeared many times. The chain joins TRBV7-6 to TRBJ2-3; D may match TRBD1 or TRBD2 (5 bases each). The germline CDR1 and CDR2 sequences are SGHVS and FNYEAQ. There are 15 residues in the CDR3. Deletions cut 5 bases from V and 0 bases from J, with 12 bases between. CDR3 coding DNA: TGTGCCAGCAGCCCGGGGACCTTGAGCACAGATACGCAGTATTTT. Its protein product is CASSPGTLSTDTQYF.

This clonotype was counted many times. This sequence joins TRBV7-9 and TRBJ2-3; TRBD2 aligns across 10 bases. V shed 1 base and J 3 bases; nucleotides not matched to a gene: 7. This CDR3 has 17 residues. Germline lookup yields CDR1 SEHNR and CDR2 FQNEAQ (reference sequence). Written as DNA, the CDR3 is TGTGCCAGCAGCTTAGGTGCTAGCGGGAGATCGACAGATACGCAGTATTTT. Translated, it gives CASSLGASGRSTDTQYF.

The J gene is TRBJ2-3, the V gene TRBV7-9; 8 nucleotides line up with TRBD2. CDR3 length: 17 amino acids. V trimming: 6 bases; J trimming: 2 bases; junction bases outside the gene matches: 13. Germline CDR1 reads SEHNR; CDR2 reads FQNEAQ (reference sequence). The CDR3 spells CASSIIMRGAPTDTQYF. CDR3 coding DNA: TGTGCCAGCAGTATCATAATGCGGGGGGCCCCCACAGATACGCAGTATTTT.

This clonotype was seen only once. This may be a read error: a much more frequent sequence differs by one nucleotide. This chain connects TRBV5-1 to TRBJ2-5; perhaps TRBD2 as D (5 bases). From germline, CDR1 is SGHRS and CDR2 YFSETQ. This CDR3 has 15 amino acids. The CDR3 DNA reads as TGCGCCAGCAGCTTGGAAAACCCGAAAAGGGAGAACCAGTACTTC. Translated: CASSLENPKRENQYF.

This clonotype occurred many times. The rearrangement joins TRBV5-1 to TRBJ2-3; the D is unclear. Germline V gene sequence: CDR1 SGHRS, CDR2 YFSETQ. V shed 2 bases and J shed 4 bases, with 11 bases lying between them. This CDR3 is 14 amino acids long. The CDR3 region has the DNA TGCGCCAGCAGCTTCAATGCCGTTTCAGATACGCAGTATTTT. This gives the protein CASSFNAVSDTQYF. The full variable domain, completed using reference TRBV5-1 and TRBJ2-3, is KAGVTQTPRYLIKTRGQQVTLSCSPISGHRSVSWYQQTPGQGLQFLFEYFSETQRNKGNFPGRFSGRQFSNSRSEMNVSTLELGDSALYLCASSFNAVSDTQYFGPGTRLTVL.

Here the CDR3 DNA reads TGTGCCAGCAGCTTGGATGTCCGGGGCTCTGGGGCCAACGTCCTGACTTTC. This codes for CASSLDVRGSGANVLTF. The rearrangement links TRBV5-4 to TRBJ2-6, with D possibly matching TRBD2 (5 bases). V dropped 0 bases and J dropped 0 bases, with 10 bases sitting between them. Germline-derived CDR1 and CDR2 are SGHNT and YYREEE (reference sequence). CDR3 length: 17 amino acids.

V is TRBV12-3 or TRBV12-4 and J is TRBJ2-7, with D hard to call. There are 12 residues in the CDR3. V was trimmed by 6 bases and J by 2 bases, leaving 8 bases between them. CDR3 sequence reads: CASSPPPYEQYF. The CDR3 DNA is TGTGCCAGCAGCCCCCCCCCCTACGAGCAGTACTTC.

This clonotype has a count of ten or more. The chain carries TRBV5-4 and TRBJ2-2; possibly TRBD1 for D (6 bases). The CDR3 has 15 residues. Trimming stripped 0 bases from V and 5 bases from J, with 11 bases between. Germline lookup yields CDR1 SGHNT and CDR2 YYREEE (reference sequence). The CDR3 loop is CASSLAKGETGELFF. CDR3 sequence (DNA): TGTGCCAGCAGCTTGGCCAAGGGGGAGACCGGGGAGCTGTTTTTT.

As for this clonotype: This may be a read error, as it is one base from a much larger clone. The rearrangement uses TRBV5-1 and TRBJ1-1; tentative D call: TRBD1 (6 bases). The CDR3 totals 14 residues. CDR1 SGHRS and CDR2 YFSETQ come from the germline V gene. Here the CDR3 DNA reads TGCACCAGCAGCTTTTGGACAGAGAACACTGAAGCTTTCTTT. Translation gives CTSSFWTENTEAFF.

This clonotype was found many times. The chain is built from TRBV18 and TRBJ2-5; D not certain. The V and J ends lost 5 bases and 1 base respectively, with 2 bases between them. CDR1 is KGHSH and CDR2 is LQKENI in the germline V gene. This CDR3 region has 11 residues. The CDR3 reads CASSAQETQYF. The CDR3 nucleotides are TGTGCCAGCTCAGCCCAAGAGACCCAGTACTTC. Using reference TRBV18 and TRBJ2-5 for the parts outside the CDR3, the full variable domain is NAGVMQNPRHLVRRRGQEARLRCSPMKGHSHVYWYRQLPEEGLKFMVYLQKENIIDESGMPKERFSAEFPKEGPSILRIQQVVRGDSAAYFCASSAQETQYFGPGTRLLVL.

The chain carries TRBV5-1 and TRBJ2-7, with TRBD1 as a possible D gene (5 bases). Trimming took off 2 bases at V and 3 bases at J, with 12 bases between the two ends. The CDR3 runs to 14 residues. Germline lookup yields CDR1 SGHRS and CDR2 YFSETQ. CDR3 protein: CASSFPGFHYEQYF. The CDR3 nucleotides are TGCGCCAGCAGCTTTCCAGGGTTCCACTACGAGCAGTACTTC.

Many counts were recorded for this clonotype. The chain uses TRBV7-3 and TRBJ1-1; D might be TRBD1 (6 bases). This CDR3 is 16 amino acids long. Germline loops: CDR1 SGHTA, CDR2 FQGTGA. Trimming left V 5 bases short and J 0 bases short, with 16 bases between. CDR3 DNA sequence: TGTGCCAGCAGCCTAATGCCGGGGGGCTTGAACACTGAAGCTTTCTTT. Translated, it gives CASSLMPGGLNTEAFF.

In its sample, this clonotype was seen many times. This may arise from a read error, as a much more abundant clone is one base away. This chain uses TRBV6-1 with TRBJ1-6; maybe TRBD1 (6 bases). The V and J ends lost 1 base and 4 bases respectively, with 14 bases between them. Germline-derived CDR1 and CDR2 are MNHNS and SASEGT. The CDR3 has 17 amino acids. DNA for the CDR3: TGTGCCAGCAGTGAAGAGTGGTTGGACAGTTATAATTCACCCCTCCACTTT. The encoded protein is CASSEEWLDSYNSPLHF.